These T cell receptor beta chains were read from a single sample in a study of blood T cells in healthy people across ages. TCRdb re-called the 5' RACE reads through MiXCR, storing one row per CDR3 protein. The sample carries roughly 730,000 distinct CDR3 sequences, approximately 53% recorded once. Sequencing input: blood. These receptors were obtained from a middle-aged man in good health. Both conserved end residues are part of each CDR3. D genes are given only for firm matches. Size is omitted from some rows. Given values are once, few, many or a class for expanded clones.

d_call: NA; j_call: TRBJ1-5; clone_size: NA; v_call: TRBV12-3/TRBV12-4; cdr3_aa: CASSLARDQPQHF; cdr3_nt: TGTGCCAGCAGTTTGGCTAGGGATCAGCCCCAGCATTTT
d_call: NA; j_call: TRBJ2-5; clone_size: few; v_call: TRBV20-1; cdr3_aa: CSARVLGETQYF; cdr3_nt: TGCAGTGCTAGAGTTCTGGGAGAGACCCAGTACTTC
d_call: NA; j_call: TRBJ2-1; clone_size: NA; v_call: TRBV29-1; cdr3_aa: CSVEDLAGLGFF; cdr3_nt: TGCAGCGTTGAAGATCTCGCGGGACTGGGGTTCTTC
d_call: TRBD1; j_call: TRBJ1-5; clone_size: NA; v_call: TRBV20-1; cdr3_aa: CSARKWTGANNQPQHF; cdr3_nt: TGCAGTGCTAGAAAATGGACAGGGGCCAACAATCAGCCCCAGCATTTT
d_call: NA; j_call: TRBJ2-4; clone_size: NA; v_call: TRBV18; cdr3_aa: CASSPRDVIAKNIQYF; cdr3_nt: TGTGCCAGCTCACCACGGGACGTTATAGCCAAAAACATTCAGTACTTC
d_call: NA; j_call: TRBJ2-5; clone_size: NA; v_call: TRBV25-1; cdr3_aa: CASSEVNQETQYF; cdr3_nt: TGTGCCAGCAGTGAAGTTAACCAAGAGACCCAGTACTTC
d_call: NA; j_call: TRBJ1-2; clone_size: NA; v_call: TRBV27; cdr3_aa: CASSLSGDGYTF; cdr3_nt: TGTGCCAGCAGTTTATCGGGGGATGGCTACACCTTC
d_call: TRBD2; j_call: TRBJ2-5; clone_size: NA; v_call: TRBV7-2; cdr3_aa: CASSSTSGPDETQYF; cdr3_nt: TGTGCCAGCAGCTCGACTAGCGGTCCCGACGAGACCCAGTACTTC
d_call: NA; j_call: TRBJ2-6; clone_size: NA; v_call: TRBV6-5; cdr3_aa: CASSYSRVENEGSGANVLTF; cdr3_nt: TGTGCCAGCAGTTACTCTAGGGTGGAAAATGAAGGCTCTGGGGCCAACGTCCTGACTTTC
d_call: NA; j_call: TRBJ2-1; clone_size: NA; v_call: TRBV9; cdr3_aa: CASSVESRGIGYEQFF; cdr3_nt: TGTGCCAGCAGCGTAGAGTCTAGGGGCATTGGGTATGAGCAGTTCTTC
d_call: NA; j_call: TRBJ1-2; clone_size: few; v_call: TRBV12-3/TRBV12-4; cdr3_aa: CASSISGWEGYTF; cdr3_nt: TGTGCCAGCAGTATATCGGGGTGGGAGGGCTACACCTTC
d_call: TRBD2; j_call: TRBJ2-5; clone_size: few; v_call: TRBV7-2; cdr3_aa: CASSRISGIQETQYF; cdr3_nt: TGTGCCAGCAGCCGAATAAGCGGGATCCAAGAGACCCAGTACTTC
d_call: TRBD2; j_call: TRBJ2-5; clone_size: NA; v_call: TRBV6-1; cdr3_aa: CASSILRGGIETQYF; cdr3_nt: TGTGCCAGCAGTATTCTACGGGGGGGCATCGAGACCCAGTACTTC